This entry features one TCR beta chain sequence. Its antigen is unidentified. The data were obtained in a study of tumour-infiltrating T cells in Burkitt lymphoma. As for the study in general: Overall and progression-free survival were predicted by productive clonality. Notes on the study in general: Many Burkitt lymphoma patients shared several public clonotypes.

Germline CDR1 reads SEHNR; CDR2 reads FQNEAQ (reference sequence). V was shortened by 5 bases and J by 3 bases, with 16 bases between the two germline ends. CDR3 length equals 15 residues. Using immunoSEQ multiplex PCR, the repertoire was profiled, and TCRdb retains in-frame clones only, with some absent. The sample records approximately 46,000 clones, roughly 30% being singletons. This clonotype was obtained from a human donor with Burkitt lymphoma. The chain carries TRBV7-9 and TRBJ1-1; D is undetermined. The sample consisted of tumor tissue. In DNA, the CDR3 is TGTGCCAGCAGCCCGCTTGAGGGTTGGTACACTGAAGCTTTCTTT. This sequence encodes CASSPLEGWYTEAFF.